This T cell receptor beta chain comes out of a study of T cell repertoires in cytomegalovirus infection. Study-level background: Public TCR beta signatures indicated both CMV infection and matching HLA type. Points from the study as a whole: Cumulated frequencies of public TCR beta families served to identify carriers of CMV plus the relevant HLA.

This clonotype has a count of ten or more. Its antigen remains unidentified. The CDR3 contains 13 residues. Germline assignment: CDR1 SGHTA and CDR2 FQGNSA. V was trimmed by 1 base and J by 3 bases, leaving 7 bases between them. Each CDR3 protein gets one entry after TCRdb re-called the reads with MiXCR. The sample lists around 300,000 distinct CDR3 sequences, 9.5% occurring once. The sequence was collected from a human donor in good health (CMV status not recorded). Some clones in this sample may be carry-over from other donors' samples. The sequencing input was PBMCs. The chain employs TRBV7-2 and TRBJ2-7; D unclear. The CDR3 DNA follows: TGTGCCAGCAGCTTAGGACTCCGCTACGAGCAGTACTTC. This translates into CASSLGLRYEQYF.